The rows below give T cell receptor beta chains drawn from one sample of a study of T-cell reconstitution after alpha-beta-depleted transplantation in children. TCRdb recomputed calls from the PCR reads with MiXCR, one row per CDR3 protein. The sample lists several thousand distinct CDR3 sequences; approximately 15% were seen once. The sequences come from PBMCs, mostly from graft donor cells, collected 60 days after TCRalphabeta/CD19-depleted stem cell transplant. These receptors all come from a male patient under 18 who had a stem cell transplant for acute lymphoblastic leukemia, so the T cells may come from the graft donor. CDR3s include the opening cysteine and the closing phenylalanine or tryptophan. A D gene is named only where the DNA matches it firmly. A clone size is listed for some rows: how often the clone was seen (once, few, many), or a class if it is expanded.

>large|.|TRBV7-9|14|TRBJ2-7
CASSLGSGFDEQYF
TGTGCCAGCAGCTTGGGCTCAGGGTTCGACGAGCAGTACTTC
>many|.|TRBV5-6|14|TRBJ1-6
CASSWNWRGSPLHF
TGTGCCAGCAGCTGGAATTGGCGGGGTTCACCCCTCCACTTT
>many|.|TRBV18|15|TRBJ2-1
CASSPLDRSPNEQFF
TGTGCCAGCTCACCACTGGACAGATCTCCCAATGAGCAGTTCTTC
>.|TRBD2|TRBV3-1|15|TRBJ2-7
CASTLLAGGPGEQYF
TGTGCCTCCACCTTACTAGCGGGAGGGCCCGGGGAGCAGTACTTC
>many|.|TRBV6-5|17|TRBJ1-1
CASSTRTLLGRPLEAFF
TGTGCCAGCAGTACCAGGACACTCCTGGGACGGCCATTAGAAGCTTTCTTT
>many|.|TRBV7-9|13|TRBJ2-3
CASSLDSTDTQYF
TGTGCCAGCAGCTTAGACAGCACAGATACGCAGTATTTT
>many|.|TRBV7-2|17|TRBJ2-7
CASSLAPLDSEGYEQYF
TGTGCCAGCAGCTTAGCCCCCTTGGACTCTGAGGGCTACGAGCAGTACTTC
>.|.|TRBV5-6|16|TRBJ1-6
CASSLAGGLGNSPLHF
TGTGCCAGCAGCTTGGCCGGGGGCCTGGGCAATTCACCCCTCCACTTT
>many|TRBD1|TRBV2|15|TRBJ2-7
CASRRGDRGSYEQYF
TGTGCCAGCAGGAGGGGGGACAGGGGCTCCTACGAGCAGTACTTC
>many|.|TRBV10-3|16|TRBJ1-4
CAISESTPGANEKLFF
TGTGCCATCAGTGAGTCAACCCCCGGGGCTAATGAAAAACTGTTTTTT
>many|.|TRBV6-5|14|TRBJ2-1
CASSYSKAFNEQFF
TGTGCCAGCAGTTACTCAAAAGCTTTCAATGAGCAGTTCTTC
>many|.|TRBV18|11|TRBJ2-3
CASSRADTQYF
TGTGCCAGCTCACGCGCAGATACGCAGTATTTT
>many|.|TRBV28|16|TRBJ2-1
CASSSPGRGHWNEQFF
TGTGCCAGCAGTTCCCCAGGGCGGGGTCATTGGAATGAGCAGTTCTTC
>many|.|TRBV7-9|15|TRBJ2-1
CASSPGARSGPEQFF
TGTGCCAGCAGCCCCGGCGCCCGCTCAGGCCCTGAGCAGTTCTTC
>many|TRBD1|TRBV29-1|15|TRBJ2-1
CSVARDSLARNEQFF
TGCAGCGTTGCCCGGGACAGCCTGGCGCGGAATGAGCAGTTCTTC
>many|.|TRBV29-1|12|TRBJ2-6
CSVKAGANVLTF
TGCAGCGTCAAAGCTGGGGCCAACGTCCTGACTTTC
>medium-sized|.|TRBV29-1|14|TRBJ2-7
CSVRIPGQTYEQYF
TGCAGCGTGCGAATTCCCGGACAGACCTACGAGCAGTACTTC
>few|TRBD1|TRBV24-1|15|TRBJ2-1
CATSDTPDRGNEQFF
TGTGCCACCAGTGATACCCCGGACAGGGGGAATGAGCAGTTCTTC
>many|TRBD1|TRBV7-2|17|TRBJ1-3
CASSSYRGPEGGNTIYF
TGTGCCAGCAGCTCTTACAGGGGGCCAGAGGGTGGAAACACCATATATTTT
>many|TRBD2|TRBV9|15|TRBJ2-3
CASSVAGGRTDTQYF
TGTGCCAGCAGCGTAGCGGGAGGAAGGACAGATACGCAGTATTTT
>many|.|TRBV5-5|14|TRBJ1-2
CASSPGDMARGYTF
TGTGCCAGCAGCCCTGGGGACATGGCGAGAGGCTACACCTTC
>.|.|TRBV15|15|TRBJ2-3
CATSLSGEPADTQYF
TGTGCCACCAGCCTCTCGGGGGAACCCGCAGATACGCAGTATTTT
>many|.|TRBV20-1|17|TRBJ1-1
CSAERTATPSDSTEAFF
TGCAGTGCGGAAAGGACAGCGACTCCTTCTGATTCCACTGAAGCTTTCTTT
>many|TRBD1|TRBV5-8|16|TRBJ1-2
CASSPGTGAGNYGYTF
TGTGCCAGCAGTCCCGGGACAGGGGCCGGGAACTATGGCTACACCTTC
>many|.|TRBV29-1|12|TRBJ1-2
CSVGFHGRGYTF
TGCAGCGTCGGGTTTCATGGGAGAGGCTACACCTTC
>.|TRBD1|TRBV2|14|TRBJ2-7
CASREGQGFDEQYF
TGTGCCAGCAGAGAAGGACAGGGGTTCGACGAGCAGTACTTC
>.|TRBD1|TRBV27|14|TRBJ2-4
CASSSGDRIDIQYF
TGTGCCAGCAGTTCGGGGGACAGGATAGACATTCAGTACTTC
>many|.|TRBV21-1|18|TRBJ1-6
CASSKATRQSSYNSPLHF
TGTGCCAGCAGCAAAGCCACCAGGCAGAGCTCCTATAATTCACCCCTCCACTTT
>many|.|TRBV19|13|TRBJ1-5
CASSIPRNQPQHF
TGTGCCAGTAGTATACCCCGCAATCAGCCCCAGCATTTT
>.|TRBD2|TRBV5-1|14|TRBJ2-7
CASSLAAGEYEQYF
TGCGCCAGCAGCTTGGCGGCGGGAGAGTACGAGCAGTACTTC
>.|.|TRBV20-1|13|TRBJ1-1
CSARKGSDTEAFF
TGCAGTGCTAGGAAAGGTTCGGACACTGAAGCTTTCTTT
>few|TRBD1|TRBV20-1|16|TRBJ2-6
CSATGTGGPGANVLTF
TGCAGTGCCACCGGGACAGGGGGCCCTGGGGCCAACGTCCTGACTTTC
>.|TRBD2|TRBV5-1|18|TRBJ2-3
CASSSPADSGSLTDTQYF
TGCGCCAGCAGCTCCCCGGCCGATAGCGGGAGTCTTACAGATACGCAGTATTTT
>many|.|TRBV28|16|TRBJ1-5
CASSFNIARGNQPQHF
TGTGCCAGCAGTTTTAATATCGCGAGGGGAAATCAGCCCCAGCATTTT
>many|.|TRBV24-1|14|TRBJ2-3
CATSDLDSTDTQYF
TGTGCCACCAGTGACCTAGACAGCACAGATACGCAGTATTTT
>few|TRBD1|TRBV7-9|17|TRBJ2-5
CASSLEMQGASRETQYF
TGTGCCAGCAGCTTAGAGATGCAGGGGGCGAGTCGTGAGACCCAGTACTTC
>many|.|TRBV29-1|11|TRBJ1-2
CSVDINYGYTF
TGCAGCGTTGACATTAACTATGGCTACACCTTC
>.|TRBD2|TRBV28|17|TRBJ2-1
CASSIGLAGDWGSEQFF
TGTGCCAGCAGTATAGGACTAGCGGGAGACTGGGGTAGTGAGCAGTTCTTC
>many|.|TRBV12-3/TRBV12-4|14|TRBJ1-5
CASRRSTRDQPQHF
TGTGCCAGTAGGCGATCCACGAGGGATCAGCCCCAGCATTTT
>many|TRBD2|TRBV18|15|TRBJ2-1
CASSPGLAGNNEQFF
TGTGCCAGCTCACCGGGCCTAGCGGGAAACAATGAGCAGTTCTTC
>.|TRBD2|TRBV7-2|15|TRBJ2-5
CASSVPGLAGETQYF
TGTGCCAGCAGCGTCCCGGGACTAGCCGGCGAGACCCAGTACTTC
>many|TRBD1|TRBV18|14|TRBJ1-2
CASSPTSGGEGYTF
TGTGCCAGCTCACCAACATCAGGGGGGGAAGGCTACACCTTC
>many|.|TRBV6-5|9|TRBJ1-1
CASRFEAFF
TGTGCCAGCAGGTTTGAAGCTTTCTTT
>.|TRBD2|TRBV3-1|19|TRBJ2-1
CAFSFGPVGGRIPYNEQFF
TGTGCCTTCAGCTTCGGGCCTGTCGGCGGGAGGATACCCTACAATGAGCAGTTCTTC
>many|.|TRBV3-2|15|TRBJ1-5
CASSPGSKVNQPQHF
TGTGCCAGCAGCCCAGGATCGAAGGTTAATCAGCCCCAGCATTTT